This T cell receptor (beta chain) was recovered during a study of blood T cell repertoires in COVID-19. Study summary: T cells, B-cell-depleted T cells, or PBMCs provided the cDNA or gDNA that served as material.

Study members were between roughly 18 and 100 years old and lived in roughly 24 US regions. Participant-given clinical history determined each cohort assignment. Exposed participants encountered a COVID-19 case during the 2 weeks preceding study entry. V was shortened by 0 bases and J by 5 bases, with 20 bases between the two germline ends. Germline values: CDR1 SGHRS, CDR2 YFSETQ. CDR3 size: 17 residues. Clones were read by immunoSEQ multiplex PCR, and TCRdb kept only the in-frame ones, dropping some. The sample shows 150,000 to 200,000 clones, around 84% of them seen only once. The rearrangement joins TRBV5-1 to TRBJ1-1; D may be TRBD1 (5 bases). This sequence originates from a young woman who had been exposed to COVID-19. Sequenced material: PBMCs or T cells enriched from blood (not recorded which). The CDR3 loop reads CASSLEAVGQFGTEAFF. The DNA for the CDR3 is TGCGCCAGCAGCTTGGAGGCAGTGGGGCAATTCGGGACTGAAGCTTTCTTT.